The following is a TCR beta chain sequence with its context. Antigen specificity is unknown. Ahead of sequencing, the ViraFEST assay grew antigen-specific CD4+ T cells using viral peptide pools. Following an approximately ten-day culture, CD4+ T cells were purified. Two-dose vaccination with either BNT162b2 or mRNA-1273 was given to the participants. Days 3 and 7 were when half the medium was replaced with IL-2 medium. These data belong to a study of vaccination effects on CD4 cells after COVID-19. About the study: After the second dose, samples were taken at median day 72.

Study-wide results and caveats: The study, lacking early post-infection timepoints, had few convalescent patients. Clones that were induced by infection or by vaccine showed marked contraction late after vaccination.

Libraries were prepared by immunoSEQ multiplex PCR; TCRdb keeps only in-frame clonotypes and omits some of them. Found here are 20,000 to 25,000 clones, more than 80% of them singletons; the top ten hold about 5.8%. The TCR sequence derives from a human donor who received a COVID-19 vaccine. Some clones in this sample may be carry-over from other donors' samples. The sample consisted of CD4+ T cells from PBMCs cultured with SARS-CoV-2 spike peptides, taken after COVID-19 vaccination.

The CDR3 sequence is CSASENYGYTF. The CDR3 nucleotides read TGCAGTGCTAGTGAAAACTATGGCTACACCTTC. The chain couples TRBV20-1 to TRBJ1-2, with D unresolved. The ends were cut back, 3 bases at V and 2 bases at J, with 4 bases in the middle. CDR1 and CDR2 from the germline V gene are DFQATT and SNEGSKA (reference sequence). The CDR3 extends over 11 amino acids.